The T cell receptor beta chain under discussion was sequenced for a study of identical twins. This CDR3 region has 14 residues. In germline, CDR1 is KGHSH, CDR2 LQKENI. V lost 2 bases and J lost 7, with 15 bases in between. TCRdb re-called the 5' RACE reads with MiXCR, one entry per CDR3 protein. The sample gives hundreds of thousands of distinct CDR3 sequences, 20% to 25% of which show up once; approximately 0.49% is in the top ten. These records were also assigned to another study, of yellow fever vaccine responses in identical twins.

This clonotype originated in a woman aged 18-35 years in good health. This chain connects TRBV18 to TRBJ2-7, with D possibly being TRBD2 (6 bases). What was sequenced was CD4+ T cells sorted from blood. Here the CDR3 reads CASSPGTSSGEQYF. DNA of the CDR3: TGTGCCAGCTCACCAGGGACTTCCTCCGGGGAGCAGTACTTC.